This T cell receptor beta chain was documented in a study of blood T cells in healthy people across ages. Germline V gene data show CDR1 as DFQATT and CDR2 as SNEGSKA (reference sequence). The CDR3 spans 14 residues. V was pared by 5 bases and J by 2 bases, with 2 bases of the junction left unmatched. With a J-beta primer mix and a sample-barcoded 5' primer, a second PCR ran about 6 to 11 cycles. TCRdb redid the calling of the 5' RACE reads with MiXCR, one entry per CDR3 protein. Found here are hundreds of thousands of distinct CDR3 sequences, around 27% of them singletons; the top ten hold 29%. This TCR derives from a woman between 65 and 79 years old in good health. The V gene is TRBV20-1, the J gene TRBJ2-7; 14 bases line up with TRBD2. The specimen sequenced was blood. CDR3 in DNA: TGCAGTGCTGGGACTAGCGGGAGTGCCTACGAGCAGTACTTC. Its protein is CSAGTSGSAYEQYF.